Described below is a single TCR beta chain sequence and its context. Its antigen is currently unknown. The data were taken from a study of response to subunit inactivated influenza vaccine. Overall study findings and caveats: Each seasonal influenza vaccination, the authors suggested, recruits few new T cells.

This CDR3 has 15 residues. Trimming pared 0 bases from V and 1 base from J, leaving 9 bases between. Germline assignment: CDR1 SGHAT and CDR2 FQNNGV. TCRdb fed the RT-PCR reads into MiXCR, producing one record per CDR3 protein. The repertoire holds over 750,000 distinct CDR3 sequences, with less than 25% as singletons. This clonotype originated in a man aged 45-65 years who received an inactivated influenza vaccine. Sequencing used PBMCs from blood, obtained roughly 5 days after vaccination. The rearrangement joins TRBV11-2 to TRBJ1-2, with D unresolved. The CDR3 region has the DNA TGTGCCAGCAGCTTAGATTACGGCGGTAACTATGGCTACACCTTC. Its protein is CASSLDYGGNYGYTF.